Each of the 15 T cell receptor beta chains below was sequenced from the same sample in a study of beta chain features in type 1 diabetes (dated by TCRdb to 2017 to 2018). On the study overall, not on this receptor specifically: Type 1 diabetes patients showed a moderate but significant shortening of TCRB CDR3 length in all four CD4+ subsets.

Receptor libraries were prepared by the immunoSEQ multiplex PCR assay. The entire amount of isolated RNA was reverse transcribed using the High Capacity cDNA Reverse Transcription Kit, so the sequenced TCRB transcripts were expressed ones. In TCRdb, the immuneACCESS table is reduced to in-frame sequences with V and J assigned. These tables do not hold every clone; where another copy was compared, an unresolved V gene accounts for under half, and the others remain unexplained. This sample comprises around 250,000 clones, approximately 14% of them detected only once. Around 0.019% of the sample belongs to the ten largest clones. Antigen specificity for these receptors is unknown. The sequencing input was naive CD4+ T cells from blood. The label giving this sample's cell subset or site can be read as: true naive CD4+ T cells. These receptors came from a man aged 25-45 years with type 1 diabetes.

This clone was detected only a few times. The rearrangement links TRBV2 to TRBJ2-7, with a tentative D call TRBD1 (6 bases). Germline V gives CDR1 SNHLY, CDR2 FYNNEI. The CDR3 totals 11 residues. Trimming cost V 6 bases and J 6 bases, with 9 bases left between them. The CDR3 spells CASSPTGEQYF. CDR3 nucleotide sequence: TGTGCCAGCAGCCCGACAGGCGAGCAGTACTTC. Complete variable domain (other parts from reference TRBV2 and TRBJ2-7): EPEVTQTPSHQVTQMGQEVILRCVPISNHLYFYWYRQILGQKVEFLVSFYNNEISEKSEIFDDQFSVERPDGSNFTLKIRSTKLEDSAMYFCASSPTGEQYFGPGTRLTVT.

There are a few counts of this clone. V is TRBV9 and J is TRBJ2-3; D is unresolved. Germline V gene data show CDR1 as SGDLS and CDR2 as YYNGEE. This CDR3 contains 13 residues. With 3 bases removed from V and 6 bases from J, the gap between germline ends came to 11 bases. The CDR3 nucleotides are TGTGCCAGCAGCGACACAACGAAGGATACGCAGTATTTT. Translation: CASSDTTKDTQYF.

This clone occurred a few times. The rearrangement joins TRBV28 to TRBJ2-7, with D hard to call. Germline CDR1 and CDR2: MDHEN and SYDVKM. There are 12 residues in the CDR3. The V and J ends lost 5 bases and 3 bases respectively, with 8 bases between them. Here the CDR3 reads CASSLPSYEQYF. CDR3 DNA sequence: TGTGCCAGCAGTCTTCCCAGCTACGAGCAGTACTTC. The variable domain in full, completed from reference TRBV28 and TRBJ2-7, reads DVKVTQSSRYLVKRTGEKVFLECVQDMDHENMFWYRQDPGLGLRLIYFSYDVKMKEKGDIPEGYSVSREKKERFSLILESASTNQTSMYLCASSLPSYEQYFGPGTRLTVT.

Only a few counts were recorded for this clone. V usage is TRBV30 and J usage is TRBJ1-5; tentative D call: TRBD1 (5 bases). V lost 0 bases and J lost 0, with 9 bases in between. Germline assignment: CDR1 GTSNPN and CDR2 SVGIG (reference sequence). The CDR3 is 15 amino acids. The CDR3 nucleotides are TGTGCCTGGAGTGTACGCAGGGATAGCAATCAGCCCCAGCATTTT. Protein product: CAWSVRRDSNQPQHF.

This clone was seen only a few times. This sample includes further DNA sequences coding for the same CDR3. J is TRBJ2-7 and V is TRBV18, with D maybe TRBD2 (6 bases). CDR3 length equals 14 residues. V lost 2 bases, J lost 3 bases, and 11 bases lay in between. CDR1 and CDR2 from the germline V gene are KGHSH and LQKENI. CDR3 DNA: TGTGCCAGCTCACCAGGAGGGACCAGCTACGAGCAGTACTTC. Its translation: CASSPGGTSYEQYF.

V usage is TRBV5-1 and J usage is TRBJ2-7; TRBD2 agrees at 8 bases. CDR1 is SGHRS, CDR2 YFSETQ, per germline. V lost 4 bases to trimming and J lost 7 bases; unmatched junction nucleotides: 10. The CDR3 sequence is 14 residues long. The CDR3 spells CASSRGGTTGEQYF. The DNA of the CDR3 is TGCGCCAGCAGCCGGGGGGGCACCACGGGAGAGCAGTACTTC.

The chain joins TRBV18 to TRBJ2-5, with 9 bases fitting TRBD1. CDR3 length: 14 residues. J gave up 6 bases and V 5 bases, and 7 bases lay outside the gene matches. Germline V gives CDR1 KGHSH, CDR2 LQKENI. The CDR3 protein is CASSTGTGRQTQYF. The CDR3 DNA reads as TGTGCCAGCTCAACCGGGACAGGGAGGCAGACCCAGTACTTC.

The table lists this clone with a few counts. V is TRBV29-1 and J is TRBJ1-2, with D perhaps TRBD1 (5 bases). Germline lookup yields CDR1 SQVTM and CDR2 ANQGSEA. The CDR3 spans 12 residues. Trimming pared 2 bases from V and 4 bases from J, leaving 8 bases between. The CDR3 bases are TGCAGCGTTGAAAGGGGTACCTATGGCTACACCTTC. Translated: CSVERGTYGYTF.

This clone showed up just a few times. The chain carries TRBV15 and TRBJ2-7, with no clear D. This CDR3 spans 13 amino acids. Germline V gives CDR1 LNHNV, CDR2 YYDKDF (reference sequence). The ends were cut back, 1 base at V and 4 bases at J, with 8 bases in the middle. CDR3 DNA: TGTGCCACCAGCAGAGCAACAGTTTACGAGCAGTACTTC. This gives the protein CATSRATVYEQYF.

There are a few counts of this clone. The chain has TRBV4-1 and TRBJ2-6; D not resolved. CDR1 MGHRA and CDR2 YSYEKL come from the germline V gene. Trimming took off 0 bases at V and 0 bases at J, with 9 bases between the two ends. The CDR3 has 17 amino acids. CDR3 sequence: CASSQEGRGSGANVLTF. DNA for the CDR3: TGCGCCAGCAGCCAAGAAGGTAGAGGCTCTGGGGCCAACGTCCTGACTTTC.

In this sample, this clone turned up a few times. The chain has TRBV7-9 and TRBJ2-7; TRBD2 matches 7 bases. CDR1 SEHNR and CDR2 FQNEAQ come from the germline V gene (reference sequence). With V trimmed by 5 bases and J by 4 bases, 11 bases remained unmatched. The CDR3 is 15 amino acids. The CDR3 region has the DNA TGTGCCAGCAGCCCCCGGGGAGGGCCGAGTTACGAGCAGTACTTC. Its protein is CASSPRGGPSYEQYF.

The CDR3 bases are TGTGCCTTGGGGAGGTCGGTATTTCGGACCGGGGAGCTGTTTTTT. Its protein is CALGRSVFRTGELFF. The gene calls are TRBV6-6 and TRBJ2-2; TRBD2 is a possible D gene (6 bases). CDR1 is MNHNY, CDR2 SVGAGI, per germline (reference sequence). The V end lost 11 bases, the J end lost 5 bases, and 21 bases lay between the germline ends. The CDR3 length is 15 residues.

This chain uses TRBV5-6 with TRBJ1-2; the D is unclear. In germline, CDR1 is SGHDT, CDR2 YYEEEE. V gave up 4 bases and J gave up 2 bases, with 12 bases separating them. CDR3 length: 14 amino acids. CDR3 residues: CASSKDGGNYGYTF. The CDR3 region has the DNA TGTGCCAGCAGCAAGGATGGAGGAAACTATGGCTACACCTTC.

This clone was seen only a few times. The chain carries TRBV5-1 and TRBJ1-1; maybe TRBD1 (5 bases). Trimming took 2 bases from V and 3 from J, leaving 14 bases between them. The CDR3 contains 15 residues. The germline V gene encodes CDR1 SGHRS and CDR2 YFSETQ. As DNA, the CDR3 is TGCGCCAGCAGCTTCCAGGGCGTTGGGGACACTGAAGCTTTCTTT. This gives the protein CASSFQGVGDTEAFF.

This clone was counted only a few times. The rearrangement joins TRBV10-3 to TRBJ2-7; no definite D call. The CDR3 contains 13 residues. Between the trimmed V and J ends, which lost 4 bases and 3 bases, there was a span of 10 bases. Germline lookup yields CDR1 ENHRY and CDR2 SYGVKD. CDR3 loop: CAISVGQNYEQYF. The CDR3 region has the DNA TGTGCCATCAGTGTTGGGCAGAACTACGAGCAGTACTTC.